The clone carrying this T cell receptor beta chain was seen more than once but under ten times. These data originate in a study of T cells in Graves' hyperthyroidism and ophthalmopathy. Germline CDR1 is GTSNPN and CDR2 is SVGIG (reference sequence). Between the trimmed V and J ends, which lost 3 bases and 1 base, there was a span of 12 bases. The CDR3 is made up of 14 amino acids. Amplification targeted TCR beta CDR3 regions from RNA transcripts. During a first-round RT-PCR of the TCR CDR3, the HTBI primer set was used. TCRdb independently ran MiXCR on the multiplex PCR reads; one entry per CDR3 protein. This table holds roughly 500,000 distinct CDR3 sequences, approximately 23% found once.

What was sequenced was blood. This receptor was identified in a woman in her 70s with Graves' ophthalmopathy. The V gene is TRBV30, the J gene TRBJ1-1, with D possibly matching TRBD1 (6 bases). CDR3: CAWRGGRENTEAFF. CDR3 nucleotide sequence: TGTGCCTGGAGAGGGGGGAGGGAGAACACTGAAGCTTTCTTT.